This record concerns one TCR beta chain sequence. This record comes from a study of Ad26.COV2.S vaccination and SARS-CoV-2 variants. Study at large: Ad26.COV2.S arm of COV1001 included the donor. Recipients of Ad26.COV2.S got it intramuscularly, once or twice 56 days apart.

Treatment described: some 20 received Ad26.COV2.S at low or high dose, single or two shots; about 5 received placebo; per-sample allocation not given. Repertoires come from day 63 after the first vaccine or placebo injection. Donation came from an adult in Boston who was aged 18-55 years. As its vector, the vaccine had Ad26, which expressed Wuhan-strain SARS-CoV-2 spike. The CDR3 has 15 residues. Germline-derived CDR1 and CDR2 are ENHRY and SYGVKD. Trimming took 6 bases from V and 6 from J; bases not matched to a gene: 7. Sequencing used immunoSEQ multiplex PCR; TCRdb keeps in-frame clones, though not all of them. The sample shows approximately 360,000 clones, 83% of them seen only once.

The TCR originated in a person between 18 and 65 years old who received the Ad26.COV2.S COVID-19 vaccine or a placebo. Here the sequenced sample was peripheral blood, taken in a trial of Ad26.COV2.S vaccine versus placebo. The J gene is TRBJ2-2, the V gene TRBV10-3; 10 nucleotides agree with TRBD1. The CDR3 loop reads CAISPDRGAAGELFF. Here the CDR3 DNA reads TGTGCCATCAGCCCGGACAGGGGGGCGGCCGGGGAGCTGTTTTTT.